Below are 14 T cell receptor beta chains sequenced from a single sample in a study of cytomegalovirus exposure and HLA in healthy donors. Amplification used 60 Vbeta primers and 13 Jbeta primers. Data came from immunoSEQ multiplex PCR; TCRdb stores just in-frame clones and leaves some out. The sample has about 160,000 clones, 65% to 80% seen once. Sequencing used PBMCs. The receptors here all came from a woman between 25 and 40 years old in good health and CMV-seronegative.

The chain recombines TRBV4-2 with TRBJ2-1, with D possibly matching TRBD1 (6 bases). CDR1 and CDR2 (germline): LGHNA, YNFKEQ. V was shortened by 7 bases and J by 4 bases, with 17 bases between the two germline ends. The CDR3 totals 15 residues. The CDR3 DNA reads TGTGCCAGCACCTTAACAGGGTTTACGTACAATGAGCAGTTCTTC. Translated: CASTLTGFTYNEQFF.

The chain carries TRBV7-6 and TRBJ2-1; tentative D call: TRBD1 (6 bases). Trimming took off 3 bases at V and 6 bases at J, with 18 bases between the two ends. The CDR3 spans 16 residues. Germline V gene data show CDR1 as SGHVS and CDR2 as FNYEAQ. CDR3 protein: CASSFRPTGHGNEQFF. Written as DNA, the CDR3 is TGTGCCAGCAGCTTTAGACCGACAGGTCACGGCAATGAGCAGTTCTTC.

J is TRBJ2-1 and V is TRBV14; 7 bases are a match to TRBD2. This CDR3 has 16 residues. The V gene's germline CDR1 is SGHDN and CDR2 FVKESK. Trimming at V came to 0 bases and at J to 6 bases, leaving 8 bases not matched to a gene. In DNA, the CDR3 is TGTGCCAGCAGCCAAGATCTAAAGGGGAGGGCCAATGAGCAGTTCTTC. This encodes CASSQDLKGRANEQFF.

This clone was found a few times. The chain uses TRBV5-1 and TRBJ1-2; 11 nucleotides line up with TRBD1. After removal of 0 bases from V and 3 bases from J, the junction contained 7 bases not matched to a gene. The length of the CDR3 is 17 residues. From germline, CDR1 is SGHRS and CDR2 YFSETQ. The CDR3 spells CASSLEWTGGADYGYTF. In nucleotides, the CDR3 is TGCGCCAGCAGCTTGGAATGGACAGGGGGCGCTGACTATGGCTACACCTTC.

The rearrangement links TRBV5-4 to TRBJ1-2; a possible D gene is TRBD1 (5 bases). The CDR3 covers 13 residues. Per the germline V gene, CDR1 is SGHNT and CDR2 is YYREEE (reference sequence). The V and J ends lost 2 bases and 4 bases respectively, with 9 bases between them. This CDR3 is CASSLRQTYGYTF. In DNA, the CDR3 is TGTGCCAGCAGCTTAAGACAGACCTATGGCTACACCTTC.

This chain links TRBV5-6 with TRBJ2-7; perhaps TRBD2 as D (5 bases). Trimming cost V 0 bases and J 6 bases, with 10 bases left between them. Germline-derived CDR1 and CDR2 are SGHDT and YYEEEE. The CDR3 totals 13 residues. This CDR3 is CASSLGGPGEQYF. CDR3 DNA: TGTGCCAGCAGCTTGGGAGGGCCAGGCGAGCAGTACTTC.

The CDR3 sequence: CASSLGQSQETQYF. The CDR3 DNA is TGTGCCAGCAGCCTGGGACAGAGCCAAGAGACCCAGTACTTC. This chain uses TRBV5-4 with TRBJ2-5; 7 bases match TRBD1. Per the germline V gene, CDR1 is SGHNT and CDR2 is YYREEE (reference sequence). J gave up 1 base and V 4 bases, and 4 bases lay outside the gene matches. The CDR3 is made up of 14 amino acids.

This clone was recorded once. The chain combines TRBV19 with TRBJ1-5, with 7 nucleotides matching TRBD1. Germline V lookup: CDR1 LNHDA, CDR2 SQIVND (reference sequence). The CDR3 spans 15 residues. V was pared by 5 bases and J by 4 bases, with 8 bases of the junction left unmatched. CDR3 loop: CASSSSGQANQPQHF. In DNA form, the CDR3 reads TGTGCCAGTAGTTCCTCAGGACAGGCGAATCAGCCCCAGCATTTT.

This chain uses TRBV5-1 with TRBJ2-3; 7 bases are a match to TRBD2. The CDR3 runs 14 residues. Unmatched junction bases numbered 3, after V lost 0 bases and J lost 5 bases. Germline V gene sequence: CDR1 SGHRS, CDR2 YFSETQ. CDR3: CASSLEGGEDTQYF. CDR3 bases: TGCGCCAGCAGCTTGGAGGGAGGGGAAGATACGCAGTATTTT.

This clone appeared a few times. The chain uses TRBV15 and TRBJ2-5; TRBD1 matches at 7 bases. The germline V gene encodes CDR1 LNHNV and CDR2 YYDKDF (reference sequence). This CDR3 has 15 residues. Trimming removed 5 bases from V and 3 bases from J; junction bases left unmatched: 9. The CDR3 loop reads CATSLHGTEKETQYF. The CDR3 DNA is TGTGCCACCAGCCTTCACGGGACAGAAAAAGAGACCCAGTACTTC.

The rearrangement links TRBV4-1 to TRBJ2-6, with D perhaps matching TRBD2 (5 bases). V was trimmed by 3 bases and J by 0 bases, leaving 9 bases between them. The CDR3 length is 16 residues. Per the germline V gene, CDR1 is MGHRA and CDR2 is YSYEKL. The CDR3 here is CASSHHRDSGANVLTF. The CDR3 DNA follows: TGCGCCAGCAGCCACCATCGGGACTCTGGGGCCAACGTCCTGACTTTC.

The chain uses TRBV28 and TRBJ1-6; D call uncertain. Germline assignment: CDR1 MDHEN and CDR2 SYDVKM. The germline V and J ends were trimmed by 3 bases and 6 bases, with 12 bases remaining between them. The CDR3 covers 15 residues. The CDR3 DNA sequence: TGTGCCAGCAGTTTGTTTCGGCGGATTAATTCACCCCTCCACTTT. It codes for CASSLFRRINSPLHF.

The gene calls are TRBV7-3 and TRBJ2-2; possible D gene TRBD1, 5 bases. Germline V lookup: CDR1 SGHTA, CDR2 FQGTGA. The CDR3 contains 13 residues. Trimming shortened V by 5 bases and J by 8 bases, and 12 bases separated the two germline ends. The CDR3 DNA reads TGTGCCAGCAGCACCAATCAGGGAGGGGAGCTGTTTTTT. Its protein is CASSTNQGGELFF.

This clone was seen a handful of times. The rearrangement uses TRBV19 and TRBJ1-2, with TRBD1 as a possible D gene (5 bases). CDR1 and CDR2 from the germline V gene are LNHDA and SQIVND (reference sequence). Trimming removed 8 bases at V and 4 bases at J, with 14 bases between. The length of the CDR3 is 13 residues. The CDR3 region is CASQPGQGYGYTF. As DNA, the CDR3 is TGTGCCAGTCAGCCAGGGCAGGGCTATGGCTACACCTTC.